A single sample is the source of the 8 T cell receptor beta chains below, sequenced in a study of cytomegalovirus exposure and HLA in healthy donors. With 60 Vbeta and 13 Jbeta primers, the PCR was carried out. The protocol was immunoSEQ multiplex PCR, while the TCRdb copy is restricted to in-frame clones and leaves out a portion. This table has 110,000 or so clones, roughly 72% appearing once. Sequencing input: PBMCs. Receptors originate from a woman between 40 and 55 years old in good health and CMV-seropositive.

This clone was observed once. The chain has TRBV30 and TRBJ2-7; TRBD1 aligns across 10 bases. The ends lost 1 base at V and 6 bases at J; junction bases unmatched: 12. Germline V gene lookup returns CDR1 GTSNPN and CDR2 SVGIG (reference sequence). CDR3 length equals 16 residues. CDR3 coding DNA: TGTGCCTGGAGTGGAACCGGGACAGGGGTGTCCGGCGAGCAGTACTTC. This encodes CAWSGTGTGVSGEQYF.

The genes are TRBV6-1 and TRBJ1-5, with D maybe TRBD1 (6 bases). V was pared by 6 bases and J by 0 bases, with 12 bases between. This CDR3 has 15 amino acids. Per germline, CDR1 MNHNS and CDR2 SASEGT. CDR3 sequence: CASRDRQLSNQPQHF. The CDR3, as DNA: TGTGCCAGCAGGGACAGACAGCTTAGCAATCAGCCCCAGCATTTT.

This clone came up once. V is TRBV13 and J is TRBJ1-3, with TRBD1 matching 7 bases. The germline CDR1 and CDR2 sequences are PRHDT and FYEKMQ (reference sequence). The CDR3 totals 15 residues. V shed 3 bases, J shed 3 bases, and the junction held 5 bases outside the gene matches. The CDR3 sequence is CASSFPQGIGNTIYF. For the CDR3, the DNA is TGTGCCAGCAGCTTCCCACAGGGGATTGGAAACACCATATATTTT.

The chain uses TRBV7-6 and TRBJ1-1, with a possible D match to TRBD1 (5 bases). Deletions cut 3 bases from V and 5 bases from J, with 13 bases between. There are 14 residues in the CDR3. CDR1 and CDR2 from the germline V gene are SGHVS and FNYEAQ. In DNA form, the CDR3 reads TGTGCCAGCAGCTTGGGGGGAATCGGAACTGAAGCTTTCTTT. Amino acid sequence: CASSLGGIGTEAFF.

The rearrangement links TRBV10-3 to TRBJ1-4; D is undetermined. Per the germline V gene, CDR1 is ENHRY and CDR2 is SYGVKD. The V gene lost 2 bases and the J gene lost 0 bases, with 4 bases spanning the gap. This CDR3 comprises 14 residues. The CDR3 loop is CAISEGPTNEKLFF. The CDR3 DNA sequence: TGTGCCATCAGTGAGGGGCCAACTAATGAAAAACTGTTTTTT.

V usage is TRBV2 and J usage is TRBJ2-7, with 9 bases lining up with TRBD1. V was clipped by 7 bases and J by 9 bases; unmatched bases: 13. Per germline, CDR1 SNHLY and CDR2 FYNNEI. CDR3 length equals 14 residues. Here the CDR3 reads CASNIKGQGSWQYF. For the CDR3, the DNA is TGTGCCAGCAATATCAAAGGACAGGGGTCATGGCAGTACTTC.

The genes are TRBV7-9 and TRBJ1-4; D gene ambiguous. Germline-derived CDR1 and CDR2 are SEHNR and FQNEAQ (reference sequence). The CDR3 runs to 14 residues. V was shortened by 5 bases and J by 4 bases, with 11 bases between the two germline ends. CDR3 loop: CASSPPFNNEKLFF. CDR3 DNA sequence: TGTGCCAGCAGCCCTCCTTTTAATAATGAAAAACTGTTTTTT.

The chain couples TRBV5-1 to TRBJ1-1; 8 bases line up with TRBD1. The CDR3 runs to 13 residues. From germline, CDR1 is SGHRS and CDR2 YFSETQ. The trim removed 4 bases at V and 5 bases at J, leaving 4 bases unmatched. CDR3 sequence: CASSLRQGTEAFF. DNA of the CDR3: TGCGCCAGCAGCCTACGACAGGGGACTGAAGCTTTCTTT.